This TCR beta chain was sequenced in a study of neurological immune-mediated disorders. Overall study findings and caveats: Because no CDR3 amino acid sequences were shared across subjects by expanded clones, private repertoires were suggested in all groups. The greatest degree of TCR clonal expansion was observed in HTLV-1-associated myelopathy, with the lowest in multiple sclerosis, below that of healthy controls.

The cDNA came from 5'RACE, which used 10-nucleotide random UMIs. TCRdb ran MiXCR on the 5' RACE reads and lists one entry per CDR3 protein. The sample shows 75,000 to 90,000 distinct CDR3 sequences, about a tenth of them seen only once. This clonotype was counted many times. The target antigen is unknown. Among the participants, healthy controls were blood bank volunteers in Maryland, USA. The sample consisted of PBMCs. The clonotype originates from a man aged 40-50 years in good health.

The CDR3, as DNA: TGTGCCAGCAGTAGAGCTAGGGACCGACTCTACGAGCAGTACTTC. Its translation: CASSRARDRLYEQYF. The chain recombines TRBV27 with TRBJ2-7, with D perhaps being TRBD1 or TRBD2 (5 bases each). The CDR3 length is 15 residues. CDR1 and CDR2 from the germline V gene are MNHEY and SMNVEV (reference sequence). Trimming left V 5 bases short and J 3 bases short, with 17 bases between.